The sequence of this T cell receptor beta chain was determined in a study of beta chain features in type 1 diabetes. General observations from the study: Naive, central memory and Treg TCRB repertoires appeared more alike in patients than in healthy donors. In all four CD4+ subsets, TCRB CDR3 length was significantly, moderately reduced in type 1 diabetes.

Expressed TCRB transcripts were sequenced because the entire RNA isolate underwent reverse transcription. About 3.57 million reads, on average, came from each naive, central memory and regulatory T cell sample. The repertoire was sequenced with immunoSEQ multiplex PCR; TCRdb's copy has only in-frame clones and lacks some. The data contain 310,000 or so clones, 14% to 15% of them singletons. To note about this clone: Its antigen remains unidentified.

Unmatched junction bases numbered 10, after V lost 6 bases and J lost 6 bases. Germline V CDR1 and CDR2: MDHEN, SYDVKM. The CDR3 length is 15 residues. The sequence was collected from a man in his late teens or twenties with type 1 diabetes. Sequenced sample: naive CD4+ T cells from blood. J is TRBJ2-7 and V is TRBV28; the match to TRBD1 covers 11 bases. CDR3 sequence reads: CASRFAGQGAGEQYF. CDR3 DNA sequence: TGTGCCAGCAGGTTCGCCGGACAGGGGGCCGGCGAGCAGTACTTC.